This entry lists 12 T cell receptor beta chains sequenced from one sample in a study of cytomegalovirus exposure and HLA in healthy donors. Measured with immunoSEQ multiplex PCR; TCRdb has only the in-frame clones, and not every one. This table has 85,000 to 120,000 clones, about 87% appearing once. The sequencing input was PBMCs. All receptors come from a woman aged 18-35 years in good health and CMV-seropositive.

The chain uses TRBV7-2 and TRBJ1-1, with 9 bases aligning to TRBD1. The trim removed 3 bases at V and 3 bases at J, leaving 11 bases unmatched. The V gene's germline CDR1 is SGHTA and CDR2 FQGNSA. The CDR3 totals 17 residues. CDR3 sequence: CASSFAGTGTWDTEAFF. CDR3 bases: TGTGCCAGCAGCTTCGCGGGGACAGGGACGTGGGACACTGAAGCTTTCTTT.

This chain connects TRBV18 to TRBJ2-7; 7 nucleotides line up with TRBD1. The CDR3 has 14 residues. V dropped 3 bases and J dropped 8; count of bases not matched to a gene: 10. Germline V gene data show CDR1 as KGHSH and CDR2 as LQKENI. The CDR3 nucleotides are TGTGCCAGCTCACCCGGGACAGACGCTACGCAGCAGTACTTC. This gives the protein CASSPGTDATQQYF. The full variable domain, in which reference TRBV18 and TRBJ2-7 provide the parts outside the CDR3, is NAGVMQNPRHLVRRRGQEARLRCSPMKGHSHVYWYRQLPEEGLKFMVYLQKENIIDESGMPKERFSAEFPKEGPSILRIQQVVRGDSAAYFCASSPGTDATQQYFGPGTRLTVT.

The gene calls are TRBV27 and TRBJ2-3; 10 bases align to TRBD2. The CDR3 length is 16 residues. Germline CDR1 MNHEY, CDR2 SMNVEV (reference sequence). Trimming took 6 bases from V and 2 from J; bases not matched to a gene: 8. The CDR3 DNA follows: TGTGCCAGCAGGCCCCTAGCGGGGGACTACACAGATACGCAGTATTTT. The encoded protein is CASRPLAGDYTDTQYF.

The gene calls are TRBV2 and TRBJ2-5; weak D call: TRBD2 (6 bases). There are 13 residues in the CDR3. Germline V gene sequence: CDR1 SNHLY, CDR2 FYNNEI. Trimming removed 6 bases from V and 5 bases from J, with 13 bases in between. CDR3 sequence (DNA): TGTGCCAGCAGCCGGCGGGGTGGGGAGACCCAGTACTTC. Its translation is CASSRRGGETQYF.

A note on this clone: Its ends do not fully match the called genes, so a read error is possible. The V call is TRBV2, the J call TRBJ2-5; D not resolved. CDR1 is SNHLY, CDR2 FYNNEI, per germline. This CDR3 is 13 amino acids long. The CDR3 reads CASSGSRQQTQYF. CDR3 nucleotides: TGTGCCAGCAGTGGCAGTCGCCAACAGACCCAGTACTTC. The full variable domain, with the rest looked up from reference TRBV2 and TRBJ2-5, is EPEVTQTPSHQVTQMGQEVILRCVPISNHLYFYWYRQILGQKVEFLVSFYNNEISEKSEIFDDQFSVERPDGSNFTLKIRSTKLEDSAMYFCASSGSRQQTQYFGPGTRLLVL.

The chain is built from TRBV27 and TRBJ1-5; perhaps TRBD1 as D (5 bases). CDR1 MNHEY and CDR2 SMNVEV come from the germline V gene (reference sequence). The CDR3 runs 14 residues. V was clipped by 6 bases and J by 4 bases, with 13 bases between them. As DNA, the CDR3 is TGTGCCAGCAGATTCCTATCAGGGAATCAGCCCCAGCATTTT. Its translation is CASRFLSGNQPQHF.

The chain links TRBV6-5 to TRBJ1-2; D not resolved. The V end lost 6 bases, the J end lost 4 bases, and 12 bases lay between the germline ends. Looked up from germline, CDR1 is MNHEY and CDR2 is SVGAGI. This CDR3 region has 13 residues. In nucleotides, the CDR3 is TGTGCCAGCAGACCAACCTTACTCTATGGCTACACCTTC. Translation gives CASRPTLLYGYTF.

The V gene is TRBV7-9, the J gene TRBJ1-5; possibly TRBD1 for D (6 bases). Germline CDR1 SEHNR, CDR2 FQNEAQ (reference sequence). The V gene lost 1 base and the J gene lost 2 bases, with 15 bases spanning the gap. The CDR3 has 17 residues. The CDR3 sequence is CASSLVPRGGRNQPQHF. The CDR3 nucleotides are TGTGCCAGCAGCTTAGTCCCCCGAGGGGGTCGCAATCAGCCCCAGCATTTT.

The chain carries TRBV4-2 and TRBJ2-3; unclear D gene. The CDR3 is 15 residues long. Germline CDR1 is LGHNA and CDR2 is YNFKEQ. Trimming removed 4 bases at V and 4 bases at J, with 15 bases between. CDR3 region: CASSRSELTADTQYF. CDR3 in DNA: TGTGCCAGCAGCCGGTCGGAACTGACTGCAGATACGCAGTATTTT.

J is TRBJ2-7 and V is TRBV6-6; D is uncertain. V lost 5 bases to trimming and J lost 2 bases, with 13 bases between them. CDR3 length: 14 amino acids. The germline V gene has CDR1 MNHNY and CDR2 SVGAGI (reference sequence). For the CDR3, the DNA is TGTGCCAGCAGTAACCTCGGCGGTACCTACGAGCAGTACGTC. This codes for CASSNLGGTYEQYV.

On this clone itself: The sample carries other DNA sequences with the same CDR3. V is TRBV28 and J is TRBJ1-5, with 9 positions matching TRBD1. The V gene end was trimmed by 3 bases and the J gene end by 4 bases; junction bases not matched to a gene: 1. Germline V gives CDR1 MDHEN, CDR2 SYDVKM. This CDR3 has 14 residues. The CDR3 protein is CASSLGQGNQPQHF. The DNA for the CDR3 is TGTGCCAGCAGTTTGGGACAGGGAAATCAGCCCCAGCATTTT.

The chain couples TRBV18 to TRBJ2-7; 8 bases align to TRBD1. Germline loops: CDR1 KGHSH, CDR2 LQKENI. V lost 5 bases to trimming and J lost 1 base; unmatched junction nucleotides: 4. The CDR3 is 14 amino acids. Here the CDR3 DNA reads TGTGCCAGCTCAGGACAGGGACCTTCCTACGAGCAGTACTTC. This sequence encodes CASSGQGPSYEQYF.